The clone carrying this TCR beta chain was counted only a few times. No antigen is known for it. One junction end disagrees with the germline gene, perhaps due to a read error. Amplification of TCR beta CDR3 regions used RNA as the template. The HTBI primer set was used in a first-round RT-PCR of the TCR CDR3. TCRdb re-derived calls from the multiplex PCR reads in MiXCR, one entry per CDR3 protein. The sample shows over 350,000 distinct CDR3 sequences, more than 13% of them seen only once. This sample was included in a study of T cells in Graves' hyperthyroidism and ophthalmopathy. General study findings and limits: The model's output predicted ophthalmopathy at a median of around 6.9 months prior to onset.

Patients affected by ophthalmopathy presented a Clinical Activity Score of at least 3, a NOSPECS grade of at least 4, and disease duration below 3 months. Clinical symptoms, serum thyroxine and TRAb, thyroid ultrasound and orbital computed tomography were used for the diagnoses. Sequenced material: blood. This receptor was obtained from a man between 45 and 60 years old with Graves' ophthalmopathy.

CDR3: CASSLAEEVGGETQYF. CDR3 bases: TGTGCTAGCAGCTTAGCGGAAGAGGTCGGGGGGGAGACCCAGTACTTC. This chain links TRBV7-7 with TRBJ2-5, with 7 bases identical to TRBD2. The germline V gene has CDR1 SSHAT and CDR2 FNYEAQ (reference sequence). The CDR3 covers 16 residues.